The T cell receptor beta chain under discussion was sequenced for a study of CXCR3-negative and CXCR3-positive naive CD8 T cells. Germline CDR1 is MDHEN and CDR2 is SYDVKM. This CDR3 spans 13 amino acids. All TRB cDNA libraries came from 5' RACE performed with UMI labels. TCRdb reprocessed the 5' RACE reads; each CDR3 protein has one entry and no DNA is given. The repertoire table contains about 45,000 distinct CDR3 sequences. This TCR was sampled from a human donor in good health. Some clones in this sample may be carry-over from other donors' samples. The sequenced sample consisted of naive CXCR3- CD8+ T cells from blood. Subset of the sample: CD45RO-CCR7+CD27+CD95- naive CD8+ T cells lacking CXCR3 (TNR3-). The rearrangement joins TRBV28 to TRBJ2-5; TCRdb's assignment of TRBD1 cannot be checked, as there is no DNA. The CDR3 loop is CASSRSSGQTQYF.